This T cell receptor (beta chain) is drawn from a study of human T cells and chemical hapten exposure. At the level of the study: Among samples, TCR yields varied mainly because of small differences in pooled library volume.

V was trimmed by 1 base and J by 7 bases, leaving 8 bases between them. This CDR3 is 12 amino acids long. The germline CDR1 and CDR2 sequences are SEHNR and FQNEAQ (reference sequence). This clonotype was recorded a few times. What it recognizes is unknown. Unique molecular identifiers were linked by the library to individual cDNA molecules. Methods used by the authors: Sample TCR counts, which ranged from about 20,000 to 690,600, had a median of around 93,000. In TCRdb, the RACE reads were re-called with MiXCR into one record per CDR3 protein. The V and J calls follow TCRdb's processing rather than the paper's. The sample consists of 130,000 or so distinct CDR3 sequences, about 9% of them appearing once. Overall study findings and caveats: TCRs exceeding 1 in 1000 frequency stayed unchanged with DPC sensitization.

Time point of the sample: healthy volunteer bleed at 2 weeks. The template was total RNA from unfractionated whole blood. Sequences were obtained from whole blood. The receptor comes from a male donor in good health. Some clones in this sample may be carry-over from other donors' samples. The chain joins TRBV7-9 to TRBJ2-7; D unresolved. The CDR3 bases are TGTGCCAGCAGCTTAGGCCCGAAGGAGCAGTACTTC. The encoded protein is CASSLGPKEQYF.